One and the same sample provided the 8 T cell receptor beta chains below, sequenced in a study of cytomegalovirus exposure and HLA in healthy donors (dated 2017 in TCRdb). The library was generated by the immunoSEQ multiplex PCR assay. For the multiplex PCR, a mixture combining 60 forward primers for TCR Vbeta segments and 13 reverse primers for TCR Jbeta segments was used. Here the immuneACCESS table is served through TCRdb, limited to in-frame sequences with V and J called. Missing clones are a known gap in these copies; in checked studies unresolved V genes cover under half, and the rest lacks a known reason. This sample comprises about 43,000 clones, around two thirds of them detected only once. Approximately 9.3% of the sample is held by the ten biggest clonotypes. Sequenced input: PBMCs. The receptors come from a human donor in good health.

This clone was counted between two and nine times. The CDR3 region has the DNA TGTGCCAGCAGCTCCTGGTCCGCCGGGAAAGATACGCAGTATTTT. Translating it yields CASSSWSAGKDTQYF. The chain links TRBV7-8 to TRBJ2-3; possibly TRBD2 for D (5 bases). The CDR3 has 15 amino acids. Germline assignment: CDR1 SGHVS and CDR2 FQNEAQ. The V gene lost 4 bases and the J gene lost 5 bases, with 16 bases spanning the gap.

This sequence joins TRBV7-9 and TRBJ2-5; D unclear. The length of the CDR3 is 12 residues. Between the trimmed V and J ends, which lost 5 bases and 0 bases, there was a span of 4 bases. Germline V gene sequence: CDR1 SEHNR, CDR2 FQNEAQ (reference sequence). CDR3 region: CASSQYQETQYF. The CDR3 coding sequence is TGTGCCAGCAGCCAGTACCAAGAGACCCAGTACTTC.

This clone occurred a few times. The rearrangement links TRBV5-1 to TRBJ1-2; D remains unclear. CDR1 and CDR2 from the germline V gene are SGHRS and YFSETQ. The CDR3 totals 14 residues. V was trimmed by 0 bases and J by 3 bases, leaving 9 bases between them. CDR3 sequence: CASSLAGSDYGYTF. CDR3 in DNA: TGCGCCAGCAGCTTGGCCGGGAGCGACTATGGCTACACCTTC.

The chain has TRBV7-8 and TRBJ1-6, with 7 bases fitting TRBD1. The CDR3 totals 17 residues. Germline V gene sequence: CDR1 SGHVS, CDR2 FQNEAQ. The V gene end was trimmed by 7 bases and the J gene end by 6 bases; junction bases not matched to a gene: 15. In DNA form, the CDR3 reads TGTGCCAGCAACCTCCGGGACAGCGGCACTCTTAATTCACCCCTCCACTTT. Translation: CASNLRDSGTLNSPLHF.

CDR3 in amino acids: CASSLGGIYNSPLHF. CDR3 in DNA: TGTGCCAGCAGCTTGGGCGGGATTTATAATTCACCCCTCCACTTT. The chain recombines TRBV5-4 with TRBJ1-6, with D unclear. From germline, CDR1 is SGHNT and CDR2 YYREEE (reference sequence). The V and J ends lost 0 bases and 4 bases respectively, with 8 bases between them. CDR3 size: 15 residues.

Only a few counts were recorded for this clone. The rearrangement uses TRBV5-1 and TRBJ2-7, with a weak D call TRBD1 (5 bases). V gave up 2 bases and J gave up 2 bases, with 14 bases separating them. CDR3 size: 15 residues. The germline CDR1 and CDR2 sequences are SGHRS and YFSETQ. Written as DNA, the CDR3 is TGCGCCAGCAGCTTACAACCGGACACCACCTACGAGCAGTACTTC. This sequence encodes CASSLQPDTTYEQYF.

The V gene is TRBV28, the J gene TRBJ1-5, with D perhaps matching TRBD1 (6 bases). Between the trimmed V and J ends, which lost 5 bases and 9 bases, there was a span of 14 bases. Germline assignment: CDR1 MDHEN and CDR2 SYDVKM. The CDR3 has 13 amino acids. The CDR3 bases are TGTGCCAGCAGTGCGGACAGTTGGAGGCCCCAGCATTTT. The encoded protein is CASSADSWRPQHF.

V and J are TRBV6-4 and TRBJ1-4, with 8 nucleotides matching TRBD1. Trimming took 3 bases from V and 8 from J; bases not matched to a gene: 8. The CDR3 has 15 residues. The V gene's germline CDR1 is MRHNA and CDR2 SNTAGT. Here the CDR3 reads CASSEITGGGEKLFF. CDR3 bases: TGTGCCAGCAGTGAGATAACAGGGGGGGGAGAAAAACTGTTTTTT.